A single sample gave rise to the 5 T cell receptor beta chains below, sequenced in a study of T cell changes during pregnancy in multiple sclerosis (dated by TCRdb to the late 2010s). The library relied on the immunoSEQ multiplex PCR assay. Drawn from immuneACCESS, this table holds only the in-frame rearrangements with V and J called that TCRdb kept. Clones are partly lost; checked studies trace under half to an unresolved V gene and leave the rest unexplained. The table for this sample lists 50,000 to 80,000 clones; around 90% of them were counted only once. 1.4% of the sample is in the top ten clones. The material was peripheral blood, obtained in the second trimester of pregnancy. The source of these receptors is a female donor with multiple sclerosis, enrolled in a pregnancy study.

The rearrangement joins TRBV6-4 to TRBJ2-1; 7 bases match TRBD2. J was trimmed by 2 bases and V by 6 bases; bases with no gene match: 7. Per germline, CDR1 MRHNA and CDR2 SNTAGT. CDR3 length: 15 amino acids. This chain's CDR3 is CASSPSSGTYNEQFF. CDR3 in DNA: TGTGCCAGCAGCCCCTCTAGCGGTACCTACAATGAGCAGTTCTTC.

V gene TRBV30 combines with J gene TRBJ2-2; 7 nucleotides line up with TRBD1. The CDR3 contains 17 residues. Germline V lookup: CDR1 GTSNPN, CDR2 SVGIG (reference sequence). V dropped 7 bases and J dropped 6; count of bases not matched to a gene: 20. The CDR3 DNA follows: TGTGCCTCCAAAATTACTTACGGGACAGTTAGCCCCGGGGAGCTGTTTTTT. Translation gives CASKITYGTVSPGELFF.

CDR3 sequence: CASSRALAGPRYEQYF. The CDR3 bases are TGCGCCAGCAGCCGGGCTTTAGCGGGACCTCGCTACGAGCAGTACTTC. This chain joins TRBV4-1 and TRBJ2-7; 8 bases are shared with TRBD2. The V segment lost 4 bases and the J segment 3 bases; nucleotides outside the gene matches: 11. This CDR3 has 16 amino acids. From germline, CDR1 is MGHRA and CDR2 YSYEKL.

This chain uses TRBV5-8 with TRBJ2-5, with D possibly TRBD2 on 6 matching bases. The V end lost 4 bases, the J end lost 0 bases, and 7 bases lay between the germline ends. The germline V gene has CDR1 SGHTS and CDR2 YDEGEE. CDR3 length: 13 amino acids. This CDR3 reads CASSPGDQETQYF. In nucleotides, the CDR3 is TGTGCCAGCAGCCCGGGGGACCAAGAGACCCAGTACTTC.

This chain links TRBV28 with TRBJ1-2, with TRBD1 matching over 9 bases. The CDR3 has 16 amino acids. CDR1 is MDHEN, CDR2 SYDVKM, per germline. V was pared by 4 bases and J by 4 bases, with 10 bases of the junction left unmatched. The CDR3 bases are TGTGCCAGCAGTTCTGCCCCGGGACAGGGACTCTATGGCTACACCTTC. Translation: CASSSAPGQGLYGYTF.